This T cell receptor beta chain derives from a study of CD4 T cells in relation to SARS-CoV-2 and coronaviruses. Study context: PBMCs were cultured with antigen for nine to ten days before TCR beta sequencing. Negative control cultures got HIV-1 Nef peptides or no peptide. Study-wide results and limits: Crossreactivity was assessed only for spike protein, not other viral proteins.

A note on this clone: Antigen unknown.

The assay was immunoSEQ multiplex PCR, and TCRdb's table has in-frame clones only and misses some. The sample comprises around 25,000 clones, around 76% of which are singletons, and roughly 30% rests with the top ten. Germline CDR1 is SGHTA and CDR2 is FQGNSA. Trimming took off 5 bases at V and 2 bases at J, with 17 bases between the two ends. There are 16 residues in the CDR3. The unexposed donors gave CD4+ T cells in about 2011-2018, prior to COVID-19. After about 10 days of culture, CD4+ T cells were isolated. Source material: CD4+ T cells from PBMCs, cultured in vitro. V is TRBV7-2 and J is TRBJ2-3, with D possibly called TRBD1 or TRBD2 (6 bases each). The sequence was obtained from a human donor in good health. CDR3 sequence: CASSPPGGQSTDTQYF. The DNA of the CDR3 is TGTGCCAGCAGCCCCCCCGGGGGCCAGTCCACAGATACGCAGTATTTT.